A selection of T cell receptor beta chains follows, all from one sample in a study of blood T cells in healthy people across ages. TCRdb analysed the 5' RACE reads with MiXCR anew, one entry per CDR3 protein. Among approximately 1,700,000 distinct CDR3 sequences listed, about 39% were seen once. The specimen was blood. The receptor set was obtained from a human donor in good health. Each CDR3 is given with its conserved first and last residue. The order of the fields is clone size, V gene, J gene, D gene, CDR3 length, CDR3 protein, CDR3 DNA. A D gene is named only where the DNA matches it firmly. Some rows have no size entry. The others give once, few or many, or a class for an expanded clone.

>-|TRBV12-3/TRBV12-4|TRBJ1-3|TRBD1|16
CATRFEGAGGGNTIYF
TGTGCCACCCGGTTTGAGGGGGCCGGAGGTGGAAACACCATATATTTT
>once|TRBV7-2|TRBJ2-5|TRBD1|14
CASRKGQGGETQYF
TGTGCCAGCAGGAAGGGACAGGGGGGAGAGACCCAGTACTTC
>-|TRBV12-3/TRBV12-4|TRBJ2-7|-|14
CASSFAGIEYEQYF
TGTGCCAGCAGTTTCGCAGGGATCGAATACGAGCAGTACTTC
>few|TRBV5-1|TRBJ2-5|-|14
CASSLGTAPETQYF
TGCGCCAGCAGCTTGGGGACTGCCCCAGAGACCCAGTACTTC
>-|TRBV7-2|TRBJ2-1|TRBD2|20
CASSPRGPRTSGTHYNEQFF
TGTGCCAGCAGCCCTCGGGGACCTCGGACTAGCGGGACTCATTACAATGAGCAGTTCTTC
>-|TRBV9|TRBJ2-7|-|14
CASSAGPVNTGQYF
TGTGCCAGCAGCGCTGGCCCAGTTAATACTGGGCAGTACTTC
>-|TRBV20-1|TRBJ2-5|TRBD1|13
CSGIDRGQETQYF
TGCAGTGGGATAGACAGGGGCCAAGAGACCCAGTACTTC
>few|TRBV4-1|TRBJ2-7|TRBD1|16
CASSQGPGTEFYEQYF
TGCGCCAGCAGCCAGGGGCCGGGGACAGAGTTCTACGAGCAGTACTTC
>-|TRBV28|TRBJ2-1|TRBD2|16
CASNPEEGLDYNEQFF
TGTGCCAGCAACCCCGAGGAGGGACTAGACTACAATGAGCAGTTCTTC
>-|TRBV2|TRBJ2-1|-|12
CASSINRAPLFF
TGTGCCAGCAGTATAAACAGGGCACCGCTGTTCTTC
>-|TRBV4-2|TRBJ2-5|-|15
CASSRRSGSGETQYF
TGTGCCAGCAGTCGAAGGAGCGGGTCGGGAGAGACCCAGTACTTC
>-|TRBV20-1|TRBJ2-7|-|12
CSAFLVGYEQYF
TGCAGTGCTTTCCTAGTGGGCTACGAGCAGTACTTC
>few|TRBV6-2/TRBV6-3|TRBJ2-1|-|17
CASSYLGGMSSCNEQFF
TGTGCCAGCAGTTACCTGGGCGGGATGAGCTCCTGCAATGAGCAGTTCTTC